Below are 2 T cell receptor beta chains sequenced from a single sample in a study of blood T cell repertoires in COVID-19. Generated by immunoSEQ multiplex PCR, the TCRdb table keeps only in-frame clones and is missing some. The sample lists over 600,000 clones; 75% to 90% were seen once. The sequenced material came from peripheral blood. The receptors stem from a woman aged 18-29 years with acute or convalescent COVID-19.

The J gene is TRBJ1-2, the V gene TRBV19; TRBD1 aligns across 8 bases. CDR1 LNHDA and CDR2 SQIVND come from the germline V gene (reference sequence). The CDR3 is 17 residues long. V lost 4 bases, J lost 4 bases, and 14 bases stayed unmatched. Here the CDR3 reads CASSNTGDRGPLYGYTF. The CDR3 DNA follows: TGTGCCAGTAGTAACACAGGCGACAGGGGACCGCTCTATGGCTACACCTTC.

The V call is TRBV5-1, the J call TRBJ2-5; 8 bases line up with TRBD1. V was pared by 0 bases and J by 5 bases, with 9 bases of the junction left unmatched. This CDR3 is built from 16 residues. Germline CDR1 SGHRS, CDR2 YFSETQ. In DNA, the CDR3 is TGCGCCAGCAGCTTGGCACAGGGGGTTATCGGGGAGACCCAGTACTTC. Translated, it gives CASSLAQGVIGETQYF.